This record looks at one TCR beta chain sequence and its context. What it binds is not known. The sample originates from a study of cytomegalovirus exposure and HLA in healthy donors. Study-wide results and limits: The classifier was said to identify cytomegalovirus status with high specificity and sensitivity. It was 150 or so TCR beta chains that were listed as cytomegalovirus-associated.

Assay: immunoSEQ multiplex PCR; the TCRdb copy retains only in-frame clones and omits some. The data show 100,000 to 150,000 clones, about 89% seen once. The V and J ends lost 4 bases and 0 bases respectively, with 11 bases between them. CDR1 and CDR2 (germline): SGHRS, YFSETQ. There are 16 residues in the CDR3. The J gene is TRBJ2-6, the V gene TRBV5-1, with a tentative D call TRBD1 (5 bases). The receptor's source is a woman younger than 30 in good health and CMV-seronegative. Material for sequencing was PBMCs. CDR3 coding DNA: TGCGCCAGCAGCCGAACGACAGTCTCTGGGGCCAACGTCCTGACTTTC. This gives the protein CASSRTTVSGANVLTF. Complete variable domain (other parts from reference TRBV5-1 and TRBJ2-6): KAGVTQTPRYLIKTRGQQVTLSCSPISGHRSVSWYQQTPGQGLQFLFEYFSETQRNKGNFPGRFSGRQFSNSRSEMNVSTLELGDSALYLCASSRTTVSGANVLTFGAGSRLTVL.